This T cell receptor beta chain was sequenced in a study of cytomegalovirus exposure and HLA in healthy donors. About this clone: Its antigen remains unidentified.

Study-wide points: Later analysis identified a missense DCLRE1C variant that was linked to TCR beta V- and J-gene trimming. As was reported, the classifier diagnosed cytomegalovirus status with high specificity and sensitivity. The study dropped some indistinguishable V segments, TRBV6-2 and TRBV6-3 among them. Most of the TCR beta V segments (in an earlier analysis) were productive either about 90% or about 30% of the time.

The CDR3 runs to 16 residues. CDR1 and CDR2 (germline): SGHRS, YFSETQ. The V gene lost 4 bases and the J gene lost 3 bases, with 17 bases spanning the gap. PCR was performed using 60 Vbeta and 13 Jbeta primers. Assay used: immunoSEQ multiplex PCR; TCRdb lists only in-frame clones, some missing. The sample lists about 97,000 clones; roughly 83% were seen once. Input material: PBMCs. This receptor was identified in a man aged 40-50 years in good health and CMV-seronegative. This chain joins TRBV5-1 and TRBJ1-3, with D possibly TRBD1 on 6 matching bases. The CDR3 DNA reads TGCGCCAGCAGCCCCGGACAGCCAACTTTTGGAAACACCATATATTTT. Translating gives CASSPGQPTFGNTIYF.